This TCR beta chain was obtained from a study of tumor-infiltrating lymphocytes in oesophageal squamous cell carcinoma. From the PCR reads, TCRdb called clonotypes with MiXCR, one entry per CDR3 protein. Seen here are fewer than 25,000 distinct CDR3 sequences, roughly 41% observed once, and the top ten hold roughly two fifths. Germline CDR1 SGHTA, CDR2 FQGNSA. Trimming removed 4 bases from V and 6 bases from J, with 12 bases in between. The CDR3 has 14 residues. Sequencing was done on a sample of esophageal tumor tissue. This clonotype was sampled from a male donor with esophageal squamous cell carcinoma. The chain links TRBV7-2 to TRBJ2-2; D may be TRBD1 (5 bases). In nucleotides, the CDR3 is TGTGCCAGCAGCTCCTCGCAGGGATCCGGGGAGCTGTTTTTT. Protein product: CASSSSQGSGELFF.